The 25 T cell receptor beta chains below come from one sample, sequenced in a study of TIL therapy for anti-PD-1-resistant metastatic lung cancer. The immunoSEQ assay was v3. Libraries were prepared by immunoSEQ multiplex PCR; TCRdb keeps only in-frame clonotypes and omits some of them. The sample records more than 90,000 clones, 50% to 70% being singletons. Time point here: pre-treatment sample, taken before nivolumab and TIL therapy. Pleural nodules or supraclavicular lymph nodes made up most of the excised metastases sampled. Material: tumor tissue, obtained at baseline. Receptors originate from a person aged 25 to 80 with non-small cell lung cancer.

The CDR3 here is CASSLGQFYEQYF. CDR3 bases: TGTGCCAGCAGCCTGGGACAGTTCTACGAGCAGTACTTC. The chain combines TRBV6-5 with TRBJ2-7, with 7 positions matching TRBD1. The CDR3 runs to 13 residues. Germline loops: CDR1 MNHEY, CDR2 SVGAGI. After removal of 6 bases from V and 3 bases from J, the junction contained 5 bases not matched to a gene.

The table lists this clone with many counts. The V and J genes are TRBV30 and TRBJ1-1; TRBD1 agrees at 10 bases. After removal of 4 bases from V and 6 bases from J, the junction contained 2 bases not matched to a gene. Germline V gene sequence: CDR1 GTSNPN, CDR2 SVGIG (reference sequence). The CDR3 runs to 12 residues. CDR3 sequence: CAWTGQGAEAFF. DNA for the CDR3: TGTGCCTGGACCGGACAGGGGGCTGAAGCTTTCTTT.

CDR3 protein: CASSRGHRTGELFF. The CDR3 bases are TGTGCCAGCAGCAGAGGACACCGCACCGGGGAGCTGTTTTTT. V is TRBV11-2 and J is TRBJ2-2; D is perhaps TRBD1 (5 bases). Per germline, CDR1 SGHAT and CDR2 FQNNGV. Trimming removed 5 bases at V and 4 bases at J, with 11 bases between. This CDR3 comprises 14 residues.

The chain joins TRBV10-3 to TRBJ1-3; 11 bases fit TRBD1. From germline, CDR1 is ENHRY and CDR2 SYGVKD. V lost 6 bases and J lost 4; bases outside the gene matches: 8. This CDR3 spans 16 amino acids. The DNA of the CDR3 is TGTGCCATCAGGGCCGGACAGGGGGCGACGGGAAACACCATATATTTT. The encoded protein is CAIRAGQGATGNTIYF.

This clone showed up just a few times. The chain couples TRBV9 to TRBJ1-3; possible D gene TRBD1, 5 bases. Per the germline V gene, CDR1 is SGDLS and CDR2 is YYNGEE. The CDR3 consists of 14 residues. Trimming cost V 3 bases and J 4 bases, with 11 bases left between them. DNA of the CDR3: TGTGCCAGCAGCGGGGGCCCGGGGGGAAACACCATATATTTT. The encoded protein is CASSGGPGGNTIYF.

The CDR3 here is CASSPSGQGGLNEQFF. In nucleotides, the CDR3 is TGTGCCAGCTCACCATCGGGACAGGGGGGTTTGAATGAGCAGTTCTTC. This chain joins TRBV18 and TRBJ2-1, with 11 bases that match TRBD1. This CDR3 comprises 16 residues. Losses at the gene ends were 2 bases for V and 7 bases for J; bases not matched to a gene: 7. Germline assignment: CDR1 KGHSH and CDR2 LQKENI.

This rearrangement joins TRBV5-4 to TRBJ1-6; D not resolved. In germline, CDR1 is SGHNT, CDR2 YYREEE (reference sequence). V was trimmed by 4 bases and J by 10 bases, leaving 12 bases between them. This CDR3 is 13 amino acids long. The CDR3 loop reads CASSGLLESPLHF. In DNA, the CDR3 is TGTGCCAGCAGCGGGCTTCTTGAATCACCCCTCCACTTT.

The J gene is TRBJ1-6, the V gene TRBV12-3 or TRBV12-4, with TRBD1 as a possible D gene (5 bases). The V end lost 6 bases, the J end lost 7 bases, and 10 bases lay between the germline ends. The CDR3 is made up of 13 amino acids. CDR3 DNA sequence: TGTGCCAGCAGCCCTAACAGGAATTCACCCCTCCACTTT. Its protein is CASSPNRNSPLHF.

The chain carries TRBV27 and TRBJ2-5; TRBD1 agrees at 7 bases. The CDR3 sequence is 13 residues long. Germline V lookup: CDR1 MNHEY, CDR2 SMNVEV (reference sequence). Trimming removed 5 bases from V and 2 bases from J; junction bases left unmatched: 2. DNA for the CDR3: TGTGCCAGCAGTACGACAGGGCAAGAGACCCAGTACTTC. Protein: CASSTTGQETQYF.

CDR3 nucleotide sequence: TGTGCCAGCAGTACTGGGACAGACTACGAGCAGTACTTC. Its translation is CASSTGTDYEQYF. The chain has TRBV28 and TRBJ2-7; 7 nucleotides align to TRBD1. The germline gives CDR1 MDHEN, CDR2 SYDVKM. The CDR3 is made up of 13 amino acids. The V segment lost 5 bases and the J segment 3 bases; nucleotides outside the gene matches: 4.

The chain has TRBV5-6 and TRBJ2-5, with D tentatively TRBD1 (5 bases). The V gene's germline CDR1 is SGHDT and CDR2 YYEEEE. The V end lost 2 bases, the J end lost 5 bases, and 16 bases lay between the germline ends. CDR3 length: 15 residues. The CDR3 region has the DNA TGTGCCAGCAGCTTCAAGGGGTGGTTTAGGGAGACCCAGTACTTC. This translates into CASSFKGWFRETQYF.

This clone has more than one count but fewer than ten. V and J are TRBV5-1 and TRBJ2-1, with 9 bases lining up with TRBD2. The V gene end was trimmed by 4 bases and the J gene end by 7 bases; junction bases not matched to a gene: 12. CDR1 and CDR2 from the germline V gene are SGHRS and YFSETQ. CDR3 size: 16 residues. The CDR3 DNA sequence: TGCGCCAGCAGCCCGTTAGCGGGAGCTGGTAGAAATGAGCAGTTCTTC. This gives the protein CASSPLAGAGRNEQFF.

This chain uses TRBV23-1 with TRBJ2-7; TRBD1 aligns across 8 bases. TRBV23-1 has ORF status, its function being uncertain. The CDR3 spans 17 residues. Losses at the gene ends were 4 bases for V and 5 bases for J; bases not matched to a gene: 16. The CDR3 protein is CASSLSPGTGIFDEQYF. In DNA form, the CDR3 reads TGCGCCAGCAGTCTTTCTCCCGGGACAGGTATCTTCGACGAGCAGTACTTC.

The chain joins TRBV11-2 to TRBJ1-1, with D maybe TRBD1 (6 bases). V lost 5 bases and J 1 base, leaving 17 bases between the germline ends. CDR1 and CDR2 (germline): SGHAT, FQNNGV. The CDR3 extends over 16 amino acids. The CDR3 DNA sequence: TGTGCCAGCAGCGGATCGACAGGTTTGTGGAACACTGAAGCTTTCTTT. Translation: CASSGSTGLWNTEAFF.

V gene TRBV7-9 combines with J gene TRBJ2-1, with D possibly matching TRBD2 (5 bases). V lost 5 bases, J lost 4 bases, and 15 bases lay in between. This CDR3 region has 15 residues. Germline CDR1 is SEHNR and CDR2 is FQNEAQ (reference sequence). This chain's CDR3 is CASSPPGIPYNEQFF. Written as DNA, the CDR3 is TGTGCCAGCAGCCCACCGGGGATACCGTACAATGAGCAGTTCTTC.

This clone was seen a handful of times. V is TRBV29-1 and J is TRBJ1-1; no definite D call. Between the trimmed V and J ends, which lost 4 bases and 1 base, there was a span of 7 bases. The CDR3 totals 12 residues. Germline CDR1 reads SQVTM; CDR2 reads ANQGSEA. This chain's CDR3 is CSVGDRNTEAFF. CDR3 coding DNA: TGCAGCGTTGGAGATAGGAACACTGAAGCTTTCTTT.

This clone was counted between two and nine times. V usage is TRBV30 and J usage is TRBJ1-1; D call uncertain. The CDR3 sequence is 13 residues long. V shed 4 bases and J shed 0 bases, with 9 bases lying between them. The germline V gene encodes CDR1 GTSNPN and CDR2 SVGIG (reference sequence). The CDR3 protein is CAWTRPLNTEAFF. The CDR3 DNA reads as TGTGCCTGGACTCGGCCCTTGAACACTGAAGCTTTCTTT.

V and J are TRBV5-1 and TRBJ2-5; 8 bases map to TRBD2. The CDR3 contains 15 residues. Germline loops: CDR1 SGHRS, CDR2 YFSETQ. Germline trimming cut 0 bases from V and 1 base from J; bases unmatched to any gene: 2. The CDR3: CASSLAGTSQETQYF. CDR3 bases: TGCGCCAGCAGCTTGGCCGGGACTAGCCAAGAGACCCAGTACTTC. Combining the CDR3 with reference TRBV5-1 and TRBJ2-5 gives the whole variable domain KAGVTQTPRYLIKTRGQQVTLSCSPISGHRSVSWYQQTPGQGLQFLFEYFSETQRNKGNFPGRFSGRQFSNSRSEMNVSTLELGDSALYLCASSLAGTSQETQYFGPGTRLLVL.

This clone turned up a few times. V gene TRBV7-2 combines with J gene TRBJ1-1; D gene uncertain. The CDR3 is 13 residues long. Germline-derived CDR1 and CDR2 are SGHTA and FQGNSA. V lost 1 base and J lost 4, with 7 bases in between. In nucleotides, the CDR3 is TGTGCCAGCAGCTTAGGGGTTTCCACTGAAGCTTTCTTT. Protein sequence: CASSLGVSTEAFF.

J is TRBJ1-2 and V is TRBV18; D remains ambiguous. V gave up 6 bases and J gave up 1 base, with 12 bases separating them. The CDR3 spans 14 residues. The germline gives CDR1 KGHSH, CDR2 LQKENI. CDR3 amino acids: CASSRADINYGYTF. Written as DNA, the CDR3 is TGTGCCAGCTCCCGGGCAGATATTAACTATGGCTACACCTTC.

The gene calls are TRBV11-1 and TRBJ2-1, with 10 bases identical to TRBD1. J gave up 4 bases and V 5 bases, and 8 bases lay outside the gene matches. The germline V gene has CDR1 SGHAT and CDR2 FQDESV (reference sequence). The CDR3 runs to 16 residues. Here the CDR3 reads CASSQGGTGAYNEQFF. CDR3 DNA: TGTGCCAGCAGCCAAGGGGGGACAGGGGCTTACAATGAGCAGTTCTTC.

For the CDR3, the DNA is TGTGCCAGCAGTCCCGTCCTGGGAGGGGTAGGGCAGCCCCAGCATTTT. Translating it yields CASSPVLGGVGQPQHF. The rearrangement uses TRBV6-2 or TRBV6-3 and TRBJ1-5, with a weak D call TRBD1 (5 bases). This CDR3 comprises 16 residues. Trimming shortened V by 5 bases and J by 7 bases, and 21 bases separated the two germline ends. Germline V gives CDR1 MNHEY, CDR2 SVGEGT.

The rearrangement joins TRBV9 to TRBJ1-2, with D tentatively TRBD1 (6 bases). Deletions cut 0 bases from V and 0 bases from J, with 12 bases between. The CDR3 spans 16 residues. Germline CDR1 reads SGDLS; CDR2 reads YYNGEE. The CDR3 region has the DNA TGTGCCAGCAGCGTAGAGGGGGGCAGGACTAACTATGGCTACACCTTC. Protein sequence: CASSVEGGRTNYGYTF.

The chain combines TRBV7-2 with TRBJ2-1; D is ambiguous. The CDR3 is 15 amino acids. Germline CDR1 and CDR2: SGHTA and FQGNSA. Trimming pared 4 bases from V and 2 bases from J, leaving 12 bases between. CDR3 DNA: TGTGCCAGCAGCTCCAGGACCTCCCCCTACAATGAGCAGTTCTTC. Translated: CASSSRTSPYNEQFF.

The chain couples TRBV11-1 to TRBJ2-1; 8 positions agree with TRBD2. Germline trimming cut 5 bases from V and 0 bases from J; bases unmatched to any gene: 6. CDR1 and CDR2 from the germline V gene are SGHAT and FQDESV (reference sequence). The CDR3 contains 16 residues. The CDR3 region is CASSITSGSSYNEQFF. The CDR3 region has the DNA TGTGCCAGCAGCATTACTAGCGGTAGCTCCTACAATGAGCAGTTCTTC.